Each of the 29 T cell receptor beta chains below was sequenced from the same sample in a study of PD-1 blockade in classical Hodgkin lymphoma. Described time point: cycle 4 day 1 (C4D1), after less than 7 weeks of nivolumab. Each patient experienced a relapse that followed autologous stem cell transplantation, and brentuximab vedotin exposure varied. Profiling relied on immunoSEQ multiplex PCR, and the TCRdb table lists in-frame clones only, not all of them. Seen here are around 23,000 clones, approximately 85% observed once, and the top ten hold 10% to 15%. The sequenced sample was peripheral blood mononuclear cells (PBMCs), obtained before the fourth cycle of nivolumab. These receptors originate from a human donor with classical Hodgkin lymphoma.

Written as DNA, the CDR3 is TGTGCCAGCAGCCTCGGGACAGCCGCAACTAATGAAAAACTGTTTTTT. Translated: CASSLGTAATNEKLFF. The chain joins TRBV28 to TRBJ1-4, with TRBD1 matching over 7 bases. Trimming removed 6 bases from V and 0 bases from J; junction bases left unmatched: 7. Germline loops: CDR1 MDHEN, CDR2 SYDVKM. The CDR3 contains 16 residues.

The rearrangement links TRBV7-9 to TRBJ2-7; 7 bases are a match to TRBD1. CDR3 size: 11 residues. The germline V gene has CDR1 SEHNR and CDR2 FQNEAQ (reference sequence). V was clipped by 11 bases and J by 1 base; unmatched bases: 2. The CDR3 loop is CAWGQSYEQYF. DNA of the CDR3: TGTGCCTGGGGACAGTCCTACGAGCAGTACTTC.

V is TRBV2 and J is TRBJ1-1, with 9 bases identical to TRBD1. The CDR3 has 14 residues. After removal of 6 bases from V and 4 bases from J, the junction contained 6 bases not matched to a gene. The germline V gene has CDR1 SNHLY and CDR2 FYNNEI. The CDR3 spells CASRGTGLGTEAFF. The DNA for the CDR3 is TGTGCCAGCAGGGGGACAGGGCTCGGCACTGAAGCTTTCTTT.

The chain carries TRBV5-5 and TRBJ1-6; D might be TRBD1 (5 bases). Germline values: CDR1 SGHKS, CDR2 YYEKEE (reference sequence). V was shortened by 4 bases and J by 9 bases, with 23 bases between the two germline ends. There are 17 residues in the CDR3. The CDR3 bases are TGTGCCAGCAGCCCTCCAGGCAGTGGTAAGGGGAGTTCACCCCTCCACTTT. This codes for CASSPPGSGKGSSPLHF.

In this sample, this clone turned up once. CDR3 loop: CASSLDPLREQFF. In DNA form, the CDR3 reads TGTGCCAGCAGCTTGGACCCACTGCGGGAGCAGTTCTTC. This chain connects TRBV7-3 to TRBJ2-1; D is unclear. CDR3 length equals 13 residues. The germline V gene encodes CDR1 SGHTA and CDR2 FQGTGA. Trimming pared 3 bases from V and 10 bases from J, leaving 13 bases between.

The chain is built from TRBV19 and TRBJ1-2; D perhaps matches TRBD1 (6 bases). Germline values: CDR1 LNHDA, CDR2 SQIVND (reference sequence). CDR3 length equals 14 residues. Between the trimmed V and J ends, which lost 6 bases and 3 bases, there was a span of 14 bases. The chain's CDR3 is CASRFYRADYGYTF. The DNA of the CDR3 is TGTGCCAGTAGGTTTTACAGGGCGGACTATGGCTACACCTTC. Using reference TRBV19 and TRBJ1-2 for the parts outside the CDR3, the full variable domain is DGGITQSPKYLFRKEGQNVTLSCEQNLNHDAMYWYRQDPGQGLRLIYYSQIVNDFQKGDIAEGYSVSREKKESFPLTVTSAQKNPTAFYLCASRFYRADYGYTFGSGTRLTVV.

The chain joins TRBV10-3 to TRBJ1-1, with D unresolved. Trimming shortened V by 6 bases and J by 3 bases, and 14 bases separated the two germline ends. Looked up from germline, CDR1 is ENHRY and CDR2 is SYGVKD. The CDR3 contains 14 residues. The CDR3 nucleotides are TGTGCCATCAGAGCCGGGCCGTCATACACTGAAGCTTTCTTT. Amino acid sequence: CAIRAGPSYTEAFF.

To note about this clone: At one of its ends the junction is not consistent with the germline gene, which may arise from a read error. The CDR3 DNA sequence: TGTGCTAGCAGCTTGGACCTAGCGGGTGAGCAGTTCTTC. It encodes CASSLDLAGEQFF. The V and J genes are TRBV7-7 and TRBJ2-1; 8 bases match TRBD2. The CDR3 is 13 residues long. Germline CDR1 SSHAT, CDR2 FNYEAQ (reference sequence).

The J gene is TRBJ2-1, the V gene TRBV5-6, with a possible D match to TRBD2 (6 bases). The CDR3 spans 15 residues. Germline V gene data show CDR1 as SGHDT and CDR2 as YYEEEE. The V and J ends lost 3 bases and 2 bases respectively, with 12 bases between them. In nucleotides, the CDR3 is TGTGCCAGCAGCTCAAGCGGGCCCCCCTACAATGAGCAGTTCTTC. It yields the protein CASSSSGPPYNEQFF.

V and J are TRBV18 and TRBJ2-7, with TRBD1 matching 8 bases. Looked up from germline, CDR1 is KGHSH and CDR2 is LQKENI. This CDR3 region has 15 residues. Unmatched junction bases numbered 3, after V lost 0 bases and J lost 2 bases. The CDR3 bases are TGTGCCAGCTCACCACCGGGACAGGCTACCTACGAGCAGTACTTC. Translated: CASSPPGQATYEQYF.

The CDR3 loop reads CASTMGPSNQPQHF. The CDR3 DNA sequence: TGTGCCAGCACCATGGGGCCCAGCAATCAGCCCCAGCATTTT. The V gene is TRBV5-8, the J gene TRBJ1-5; the D gene is possibly TRBD1 (5 bases). Germline V gives CDR1 SGHTS, CDR2 YDEGEE. CDR3 length equals 14 residues. Trimming removed 6 bases from V and 1 base from J, with 11 bases in between.

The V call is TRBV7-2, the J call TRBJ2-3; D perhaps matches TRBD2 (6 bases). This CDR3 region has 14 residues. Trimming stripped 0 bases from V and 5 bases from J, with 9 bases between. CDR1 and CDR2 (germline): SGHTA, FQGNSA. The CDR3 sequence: CASSLAPGVDTQYF. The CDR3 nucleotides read TGTGCCAGCAGCTTAGCCCCGGGAGTAGATACGCAGTATTTT.

The CDR3 spells CASSLGAGGQETQYF. The CDR3 region has the DNA TGTGCCAGCAGCTTAGGGGCGGGTGGCCAAGAGACCCAGTACTTC. V gene TRBV7-8 combines with J gene TRBJ2-5; tentatively, D is TRBD2 (5 bases). Germline V gene sequence: CDR1 SGHVS, CDR2 FQNEAQ. The ends were cut back, 1 base at V and 1 base at J, with 10 bases in the middle. The CDR3 is 15 residues long.

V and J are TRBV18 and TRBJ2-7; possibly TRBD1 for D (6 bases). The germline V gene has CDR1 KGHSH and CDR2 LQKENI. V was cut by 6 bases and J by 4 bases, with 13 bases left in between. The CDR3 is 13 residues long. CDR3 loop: CASSTGQPYEQYF. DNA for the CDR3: TGTGCCAGCTCCACGGGACAACCTTACGAGCAGTACTTC.

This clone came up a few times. The CDR3 nucleotides are TGTGCCAGCAGCCCCCGGGACAGGGGATGGACACCCCTCCACTTT. Its protein product is CASSPRDRGWTPLHF. V usage is TRBV9 and J usage is TRBJ1-6; TRBD1 matches at 10 bases. This CDR3 comprises 15 residues. Germline CDR1 and CDR2: SGDLS and YYNGEE. With V trimmed by 4 bases and J by 11 bases, 9 bases remained unmatched. Full variable domain (missing parts from reference TRBV9 and TRBJ1-6): DSGVTQTPKHLITATGQRVTLRCSPRSGDLSVYWYQQSLDQGLQFLIQYYNGEERAKGNILERFSAQQFPDLHSELNLSSLELGDSALYFCASSPRDRGWTPLHFGNGTRLTVT.

CDR3: CASSFFASGTYEQYF. Here the CDR3 DNA reads TGTGCCAGCAGCTTCTTCGCTAGCGGGACATACGAGCAGTACTTC. The chain uses TRBV5-4 and TRBJ2-7; TRBD2 agrees at 9 bases. Germline CDR1 reads SGHNT; CDR2 reads YYREEE (reference sequence). The ends lost 2 bases at V and 4 bases at J; junction bases unmatched: 7. The CDR3 consists of 15 residues.

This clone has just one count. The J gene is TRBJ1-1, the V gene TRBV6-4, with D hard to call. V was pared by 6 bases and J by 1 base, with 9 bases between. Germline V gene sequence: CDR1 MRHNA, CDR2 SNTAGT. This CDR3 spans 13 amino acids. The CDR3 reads CASSRLENTEAFF. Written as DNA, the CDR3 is TGTGCCAGCAGCCGGTTGGAGAACACTGAAGCTTTCTTT.

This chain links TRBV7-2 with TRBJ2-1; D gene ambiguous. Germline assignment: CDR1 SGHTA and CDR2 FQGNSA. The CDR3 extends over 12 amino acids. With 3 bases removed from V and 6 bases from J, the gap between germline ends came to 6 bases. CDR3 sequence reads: CASSFRSNEQFF. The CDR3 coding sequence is TGTGCCAGCAGCTTTCGGTCCAATGAGCAGTTCTTC.

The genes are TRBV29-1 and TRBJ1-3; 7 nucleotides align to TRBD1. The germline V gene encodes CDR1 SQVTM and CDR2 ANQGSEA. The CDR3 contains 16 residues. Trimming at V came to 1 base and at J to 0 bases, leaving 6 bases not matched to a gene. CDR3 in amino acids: CSVEGRQGISGNTIYF. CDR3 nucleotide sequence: TGCAGCGTTGAAGGTAGACAGGGAATCTCTGGAAACACCATATATTTT.

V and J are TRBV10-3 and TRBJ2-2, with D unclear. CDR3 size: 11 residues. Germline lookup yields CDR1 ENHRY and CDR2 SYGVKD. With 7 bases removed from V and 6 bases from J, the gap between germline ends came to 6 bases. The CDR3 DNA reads TGTGCCATCAAAGGGCCCGGGGAGCTGTTTTTT. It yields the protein CAIKGPGELFF.

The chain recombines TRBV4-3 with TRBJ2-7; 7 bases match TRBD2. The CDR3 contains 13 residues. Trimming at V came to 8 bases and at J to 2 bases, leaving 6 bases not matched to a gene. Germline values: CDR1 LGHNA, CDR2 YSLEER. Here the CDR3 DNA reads TGCGCCAGCGGAACTAGCGTCGCCTACGAGCAGTACTTC. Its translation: CASGTSVAYEQYF.

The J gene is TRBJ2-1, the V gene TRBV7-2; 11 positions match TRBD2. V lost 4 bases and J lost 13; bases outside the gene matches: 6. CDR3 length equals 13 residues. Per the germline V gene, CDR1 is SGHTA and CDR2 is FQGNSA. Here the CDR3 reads CASSWKTSGVQFF. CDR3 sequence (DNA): TGTGCCAGCAGCTGGAAGACTAGCGGGGTACAGTTCTTC. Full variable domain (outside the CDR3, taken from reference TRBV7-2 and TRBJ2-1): GAGVSQSPSNKVTEKGKDVELRCDPISGHTALYWYRQSLGQGLEFLIYFQGNSAPDKSGLPSDRFSAERTGGSVSTLTIQRTQQEDSAVYLCASSWKTSGVQFFGPGTRLTVL.

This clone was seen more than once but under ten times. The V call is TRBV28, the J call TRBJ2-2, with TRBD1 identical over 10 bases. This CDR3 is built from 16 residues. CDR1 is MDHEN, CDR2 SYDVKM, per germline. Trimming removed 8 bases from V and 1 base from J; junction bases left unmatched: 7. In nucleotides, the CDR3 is TGTGCCAGCTTTACGGGACAGGGGATGAACACCGGGGAGCTGTTTTTT. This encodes CASFTGQGMNTGELFF.

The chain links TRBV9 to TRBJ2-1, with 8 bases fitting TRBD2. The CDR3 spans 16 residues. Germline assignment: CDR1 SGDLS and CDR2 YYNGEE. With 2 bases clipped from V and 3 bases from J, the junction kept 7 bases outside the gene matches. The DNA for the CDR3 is TGTGCCAGCAGCGTCTCAGCGGGAGTAGGCTACAATGAGCAGTTCTTC. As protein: CASSVSAGVGYNEQFF.

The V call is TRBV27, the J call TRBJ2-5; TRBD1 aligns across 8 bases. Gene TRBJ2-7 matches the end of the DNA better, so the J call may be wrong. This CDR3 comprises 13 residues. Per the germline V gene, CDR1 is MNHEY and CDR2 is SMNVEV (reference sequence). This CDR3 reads CASSLSTGAEQYF. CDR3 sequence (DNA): TGTGCCAGCAGTTTATCGACAGGGGCCGAGCAGTACTTC.

The CDR3 sequence is CASSLDGLAAVFF. CDR3 sequence (DNA): TGTGCCAGCAGCTTGGATGGACTGGCGGCAGTTTTCTTT. The chain uses TRBV5-4 and TRBJ1-1; D not certain. This CDR3 has 13 amino acids. Germline assignment: CDR1 SGHNT and CDR2 YYREEE (reference sequence). V lost 0 bases to trimming and J lost 13 bases, with 16 bases between them.

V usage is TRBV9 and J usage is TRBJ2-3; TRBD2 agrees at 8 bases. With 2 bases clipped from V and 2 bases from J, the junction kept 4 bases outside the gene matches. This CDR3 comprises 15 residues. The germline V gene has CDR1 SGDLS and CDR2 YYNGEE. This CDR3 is CASSVRGAPTDTQYF. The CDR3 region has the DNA TGTGCCAGCAGCGTGCGGGGGGCCCCCACAGATACGCAGTATTTT.

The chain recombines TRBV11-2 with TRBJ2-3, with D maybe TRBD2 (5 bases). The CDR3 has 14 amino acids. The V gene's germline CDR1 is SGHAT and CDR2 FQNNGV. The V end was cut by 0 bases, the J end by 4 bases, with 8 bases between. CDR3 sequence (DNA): TGTGCCAGCAGCTTAGATGGCGGGTCAGATACGCAGTATTTT. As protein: CASSLDGGSDTQYF.

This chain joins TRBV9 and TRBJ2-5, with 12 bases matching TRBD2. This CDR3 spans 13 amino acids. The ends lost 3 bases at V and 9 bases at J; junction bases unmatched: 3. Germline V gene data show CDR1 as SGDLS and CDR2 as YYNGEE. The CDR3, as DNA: TGTGCCAGCAGCGCAGGGACTAGCGGGCCCCAGTACTTC. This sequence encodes CASSAGTSGPQYF.